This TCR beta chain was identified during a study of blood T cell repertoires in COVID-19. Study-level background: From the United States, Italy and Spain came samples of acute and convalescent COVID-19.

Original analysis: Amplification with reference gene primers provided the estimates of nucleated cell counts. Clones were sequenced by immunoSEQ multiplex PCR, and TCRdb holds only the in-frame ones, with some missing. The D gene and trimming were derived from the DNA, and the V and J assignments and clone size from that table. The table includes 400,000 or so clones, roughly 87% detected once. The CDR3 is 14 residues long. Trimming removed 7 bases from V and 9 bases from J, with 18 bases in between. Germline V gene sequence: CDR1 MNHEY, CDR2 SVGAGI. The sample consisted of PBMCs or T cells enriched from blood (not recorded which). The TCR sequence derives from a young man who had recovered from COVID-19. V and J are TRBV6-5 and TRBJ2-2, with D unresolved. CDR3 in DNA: TGTGCCAGCACTTCTCAAAGTAGGAGCCGGGAGCTGTTTTTT. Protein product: CASTSQSRSRELFF.